Listed below are T cell receptor beta chains from one sample, sequenced in a study of blood T cell repertoires in COVID-19. Assay: immunoSEQ multiplex PCR; the TCRdb copy retains only in-frame clones and omits some. The profile shows 120,000 to 150,000 clones, 84% of them singletons. Sequencing used PBMCs or T cells enriched from blood (not recorded which). These receptors were taken from a woman aged 50 to 65 with acute COVID-19. Both conserved end residues are part of each CDR3. The D gene is left open where the match is weak. The listing skips clone size in some rows; elsewhere it reads once, few, many or a size class.

J gene: TRBJ2-7; clone size: .; V gene: TRBV6-5; D gene: TRBD2; CDR3 DNA: TGTGCCAGCAGGTATAGCGGGAACCTCGGGAGCGAGCAGTACTTC; CDR3 protein: CASRYSGNLGSEQYF
J gene: TRBJ2-1; clone size: .; V gene: TRBV5-1; D gene: .; CDR3 DNA: TGCGCCAGCACCTTCGGCGGGATATACAATGAGCAGTTCTTC; CDR3 protein: CASTFGGIYNEQFF
J gene: TRBJ2-3; clone size: .; V gene: TRBV11-2; D gene: TRBD1; CDR3 DNA: TGTGCCAGCAGCGCGGGACAGGGTTATGGTACGCAGTATTTT; CDR3 protein: CASSAGQGYGTQYF
J gene: TRBJ2-2; clone size: .; V gene: TRBV2; D gene: TRBD2; CDR3 DNA: TGTGCCAGCCGAACGGGACTAGCGGGAGGGAAAGGGACCGGGGAGCTGTTTTTT; CDR3 protein: CASRTGLAGGKGTGELFF
J gene: TRBJ1-6; clone size: .; V gene: TRBV30; D gene: .; CDR3 DNA: TGTGCCTGGACCGGAGGGAGCTCCTATAATTCACCCCTCCACTTT; CDR3 protein: CAWTGGSSYNSPLHF
J gene: TRBJ1-4; clone size: .; V gene: TRBV15; D gene: .; CDR3 DNA: TGTGCCACCAGCAGTCCAGCGGGGCATAATGAAAAACTGTTTTTT; CDR3 protein: CATSSPAGHNEKLFF
J gene: TRBJ2-3; clone size: .; V gene: TRBV30; D gene: .; CDR3 DNA: TGTGCCTCCCGACTAGACGCCACAGATACGCAGTATTTT; CDR3 protein: CASRLDATDTQYF
J gene: TRBJ1-3; clone size: .; V gene: TRBV25-1; D gene: TRBD1; CDR3 DNA: TGTGCCAGCAGTGAAGACAGGGTTAGAAACACCATATATTTT; CDR3 protein: CASSEDRVRNTIYF
J gene: TRBJ2-7; clone size: .; V gene: TRBV27; D gene: TRBD2; CDR3 DNA: TGTGCCAGCAGTTTGACTAGCGGGAGATACGAGCAGTACTTC; CDR3 protein: CASSLTSGRYEQYF
J gene: TRBJ1-5; clone size: .; V gene: TRBV6-5; D gene: TRBD1; CDR3 DNA: TGTGCCAGCAGCGACAGGGGGCTTCAGCCCCAGCATTTT; CDR3 protein: CASSDRGLQPQHF
J gene: TRBJ2-5; clone size: .; V gene: TRBV12-3/TRBV12-4; D gene: TRBD2; CDR3 DNA: TGTGCCAGCAGGCCGGGACTAGTGGAGACCCAGTACTTC; CDR3 protein: CASRPGLVETQYF
J gene: TRBJ1-1; clone size: .; V gene: TRBV5-1; D gene: .; CDR3 DNA: TGCGCCAGCAGCTCCACGACAGCGAACACTGAAGCTTTCTTT; CDR3 protein: CASSSTTANTEAFF
J gene: TRBJ1-1; clone size: .; V gene: TRBV11-3; D gene: TRBD1; CDR3 DNA: TGTGCCAGCAGCTTAGAAGGTTACGGGACAGGGAAGAGAGCTGAAGCTTTCTTT; CDR3 protein: CASSLEGYGTGKRAEAFF
J gene: TRBJ2-7; clone size: .; V gene: TRBV20-1; D gene: TRBD2; CDR3 DNA: TGCAGTGCTAGTTGGGGGACTAGTCGGGAGCAGTACTTC; CDR3 protein: CSASWGTSREQYF
J gene: TRBJ2-3; clone size: .; V gene: TRBV30; D gene: .; CDR3 DNA: TGTGCCTGGAAGACCACAGGTACAGATACGCAGTATTTT; CDR3 protein: CAWKTTGTDTQYF
J gene: TRBJ1-6; clone size: .; V gene: TRBV4-1; D gene: TRBD1; CDR3 DNA: TGCGCCAGCACAAAGGTTGGGACAGGGAATTCACCCCTCCACTTT; CDR3 protein: CASTKVGTGNSPLHF
J gene: TRBJ2-3; clone size: .; V gene: TRBV14; D gene: TRBD2; CDR3 DNA: TGTGCCAGCAGCCAAGCCGGGACTAGCGGGAGACAACTCACAGATACGCAGTATTTT; CDR3 protein: CASSQAGTSGRQLTDTQYF
J gene: TRBJ2-5; clone size: .; V gene: TRBV5-1; D gene: TRBD2; CDR3 DNA: TGCGCCAGCAGCGACCCAGCGGGAGTGGAGACCCAGTACTTC; CDR3 protein: CASSDPAGVETQYF
J gene: TRBJ2-1; clone size: .; V gene: TRBV25-1; D gene: TRBD2; CDR3 DNA: TGTGCCAGCAGTGATAAACTAGCGGGAGGGTCTTATGAGCAGTTCTTC; CDR3 protein: CASSDKLAGGSYEQFF
J gene: TRBJ2-7; clone size: .; V gene: TRBV7-8; D gene: TRBD1; CDR3 DNA: TGTGCCAGCAGCCCTAGGGGTCGGGACAGGATTTCCTACGAGCAGTACTTC; CDR3 protein: CASSPRGRDRISYEQYF
J gene: TRBJ2-7; clone size: .; V gene: TRBV6-5; D gene: TRBD1; CDR3 DNA: TGTGCCAGCAGAATCCGGGACAGATCCTACGAGCAGTACTTC; CDR3 protein: CASRIRDRSYEQYF
J gene: TRBJ2-2; clone size: once; V gene: TRBV24-1; D gene: .; CDR3 DNA: TGTGCCACCAGTGATTTGATAGATACGCAGGGCACCGGGGAGCTGTTTTTT; CDR3 protein: CATSDLIDTQGTGELFF
J gene: TRBJ2-5; clone size: .; V gene: TRBV7-2; D gene: .; CDR3 DNA: TGTGCCAGCAGCTTAGAAGATTTAGGTCGGGAGGGGGCGGAGACCCAGTACTTC; CDR3 protein: CASSLEDLGREGAETQYF
J gene: TRBJ1-3; clone size: .; V gene: TRBV2; D gene: .; CDR3 DNA: TGTGCCAGCAGTGATCAGGCAACTGGAAACACCATATATTTT; CDR3 protein: CASSDQATGNTIYF
J gene: TRBJ2-1; clone size: .; V gene: TRBV13; D gene: .; CDR3 DNA: TGTGCCAGCAGCTTAGGCTCAGTTTGGGGCGTCAGGAATGAGCAGTTCTTC; CDR3 protein: CASSLGSVWGVRNEQFF
J gene: TRBJ1-5; clone size: .; V gene: TRBV2; D gene: .; CDR3 DNA: TGTGCCAGCACTTGGACAGACAGCAATCAGCCCCAGCATTTT; CDR3 protein: CASTWTDSNQPQHF
J gene: TRBJ1-1; clone size: .; V gene: TRBV6-6; D gene: .; CDR3 DNA: TGTGCCAGCAGCATAACCCCAGGGTTGACTGAAGCTTTCTTT; CDR3 protein: CASSITPGLTEAFF
J gene: TRBJ2-1; clone size: few; V gene: TRBV5-1; D gene: .; CDR3 DNA: TGCGCCAGCAGCTTGGAGGTTAACGGAGCCAATGAGCAGTTCTTC; CDR3 protein: CASSLEVNGANEQFF
J gene: TRBJ1-2; clone size: .; V gene: TRBV10-3; D gene: .; CDR3 DNA: TGTGCCATCAGTGAGCCGGGCCTGGGGGAGGATGGCTACACCTTC; CDR3 protein: CAISEPGLGEDGYTF
J gene: TRBJ2-2; clone size: .; V gene: TRBV7-3; D gene: TRBD2; CDR3 DNA: TGTGCCAGCAGCCTCAGGCCTAGCGGCACCGGGGAGCTGTTTTTT; CDR3 protein: CASSLRPSGTGELFF
J gene: TRBJ2-7; clone size: .; V gene: TRBV9; D gene: .; CDR3 DNA: TGTGCCAGCAGCGTAGGATCGGGTATCAAACAAGTCTACGAGCAGTACTTC; CDR3 protein: CASSVGSGIKQVYEQYF
J gene: TRBJ2-7; clone size: .; V gene: TRBV28; D gene: TRBD2; CDR3 DNA: TGTGCCAGCAGTTCCCCTAGCGGGAGGGCTATTTACGAGCAGTACTTC; CDR3 protein: CASSSPSGRAIYEQYF
J gene: TRBJ1-1; clone size: .; V gene: TRBV21-1; D gene: .; CDR3 DNA: TGTGCCAGCAGCTTTAGGATAGCTACAATTCGCACTGAAGCTTTCTTT; CDR3 protein: CASSFRIATIRTEAFF
J gene: TRBJ2-5; clone size: .; V gene: TRBV5-1; D gene: .; CDR3 DNA: TGCGCCAGCAGCTTAGCAGGGGAGAACAGGGAGACCCAGTACTTC; CDR3 protein: CASSLAGENRETQYF
J gene: TRBJ2-3; clone size: once; V gene: TRBV24-1; D gene: TRBD2; CDR3 DNA: TGTGCCACCAGTGATGTCCTTGCGGGAGGATACAGGGATACGCAGTATTTT; CDR3 protein: CATSDVLAGGYRDTQYF
J gene: TRBJ2-7; clone size: .; V gene: TRBV5-1; D gene: TRBD1; CDR3 DNA: TGCGCCAGCAGCTTGTTGGCAGGGGGCATCGACGAGCAGTACTTC; CDR3 protein: CASSLLAGGIDEQYF
J gene: TRBJ1-2; clone size: .; V gene: TRBV5-8; D gene: TRBD1; CDR3 DNA: TGTGCCAGCAGCTTGGGGCCGGGACAGGGCGTCGATGGCTACACCTTC; CDR3 protein: CASSLGPGQGVDGYTF
J gene: TRBJ2-3; clone size: .; V gene: TRBV19; D gene: .; CDR3 DNA: TGTGCCAGTGGACTTCCACCGACAGATACGCAGTATTTT; CDR3 protein: CASGLPPTDTQYF
J gene: TRBJ2-7; clone size: once; V gene: TRBV29-1; D gene: TRBD1; CDR3 DNA: TGCAGCGTGAGATACTCCGGGACAGGGGAGCAGTACTTC; CDR3 protein: CSVRYSGTGEQYF
J gene: TRBJ2-7; clone size: .; V gene: TRBV5-6; D gene: .; CDR3 DNA: TGTGCCAGCAGCTTGCTTGAGCGGAAGGCCTACGAGCAGTACTTC; CDR3 protein: CASSLLERKAYEQYF